The 21 T cell receptor beta chains below were found in one sample sequenced in a study of cytomegalovirus exposure and HLA in healthy donors (dated by TCRdb to 2016 to 2017). The protocol used for the library was the immunoSEQ multiplex PCR assay. The multiplex PCR relied on a mix of 60 forward primers for TCR Vbeta segments and 13 reverse primers for TCR Jbeta segments. In TCRdb, the immuneACCESS table is reduced to in-frame sequences with V and J assigned. These tables do not hold every clone; where another copy was compared, an unresolved V gene accounts for under half, and the others remain unexplained. Present in this sample are some 120,000 clones, about three quarters of which were seen just once. Nearly 8.5% of the sample is in the top ten clones. Specimen: PBMCs. All receptors come from a woman aged 40-49 years in good health and CMV-seropositive.

The chain carries TRBV19 and TRBJ2-3, with a tentative D call TRBD2 (7 bases). The germline V gene encodes CDR1 LNHDA and CDR2 SQIVND (reference sequence). The V gene lost 10 bases and the J gene lost 5 bases, with 16 bases spanning the gap. There are 13 residues in the CDR3. The CDR3 reads CATSRGGGDTQYF. Here the CDR3 DNA reads TGTGCCACCTCCCGGGGAGGGGGAGATACGCAGTATTTT.

The chain uses TRBV7-9 and TRBJ2-1; 16 bases are shared with TRBD2. The J segment lost 0 bases and the V segment lost 5 bases, leaving 7 bases of the junction unmatched. The CDR3 is 19 amino acids. Per germline, CDR1 SEHNR and CDR2 FQNEAQ (reference sequence). In DNA, the CDR3 is TGTGCCAGCAGCACCGGGACTAGCGGGGGGGGGAGCTCCTACAATGAGCAGTTCTTC. This sequence encodes CASSTGTSGGGSSYNEQFF.

The gene calls are TRBV5-4 and TRBJ2-6; TRBD1 matches at 8 bases. Germline values: CDR1 SGHNT, CDR2 YYREEE (reference sequence). Losses at the gene ends were 4 bases for V and 3 bases for J; bases not matched to a gene: 12. The CDR3 is made up of 18 amino acids. For the CDR3, the DNA is TGTGCCAGCAGCCCGGCGGCAGGGGGCTCGGATGGGGCCAACGTCCTGACTTTC. Encoded protein: CASSPAAGGSDGANVLTF.

The rearrangement links TRBV29-1 to TRBJ1-2; maybe TRBD1 (6 bases). CDR3 length: 15 residues. V shed 1 base and J shed 0 bases, with 12 bases lying between them. Germline CDR1 reads SQVTM; CDR2 reads ANQGSEA. The CDR3 loop reads CSVEAPGTSNYGYTF. CDR3 nucleotides: TGCAGCGTTGAAGCTCCCGGGACATCTAACTATGGCTACACCTTC.

The rearrangement links TRBV7-3 to TRBJ2-5; D unresolved. Trimming removed 2 bases from V and 2 bases from J, with 6 bases in between. This CDR3 region has 13 residues. Per the germline V gene, CDR1 is SGHTA and CDR2 is FQGTGA. The CDR3 protein is CASSLGRQETQYF. The CDR3 DNA reads TGTGCCAGCAGCTTAGGCAGGCAAGAGACCCAGTACTTC.

The chain uses TRBV29-1 and TRBJ1-2; D is uncertain. V shed 2 bases and J shed 7 bases, with 11 bases lying between them. The CDR3 is made up of 12 amino acids. Germline assignment: CDR1 SQVTM and CDR2 ANQGSEA. CDR3 nucleotides: TGCAGCGTTGAACTAACGCCGGGTGGCTACACCTTC. Amino acid sequence: CSVELTPGGYTF.

The CDR3 spells CASSFTAGGASTYEQYF. The CDR3 DNA reads TGTGCCAGCAGTTTTACTGCGGGGGGCGCTTCTACCTACGAGCAGTACTTC. The V call is TRBV7-2, the J call TRBJ2-7; the match to TRBD2 covers 8 bases. The CDR3 length is 17 residues. With V trimmed by 6 bases and J by 2 bases, 15 bases remained unmatched. Germline V CDR1 and CDR2: SGHTA, FQGNSA.

This clone was detected only once. The gene calls are TRBV7-2 and TRBJ1-5; TRBD1 might be the D (5 bases). Germline V gives CDR1 SGHTA, CDR2 FQGNSA. The CDR3 is made up of 14 amino acids. With 0 bases removed from V and 6 bases from J, the gap between germline ends came to 9 bases. CDR3 sequence: CASSLARQGQPQHF. The DNA of the CDR3 is TGTGCCAGCAGCTTAGCGCGGCAGGGTCAGCCCCAGCATTTT.

The gene calls are TRBV10-3 and TRBJ1-2; the D gene is possibly TRBD1 (6 bases). Trimming took 0 bases from V and 5 from J, leaving 16 bases between them. The CDR3 consists of 16 residues. In germline, CDR1 is ENHRY, CDR2 SYGVKD. CDR3 sequence (DNA): TGTGCCATCAGTGAGTCGGTAGGAACAGGGTTGTATGGCTACACCTTC. Its translation: CAISESVGTGLYGYTF.

CDR3: CASNLGQGSYGYTF. In DNA form, the CDR3 reads TGTGCCAGTAATCTGGGACAGGGGTCATATGGCTACACCTTC. This chain joins TRBV19 and TRBJ1-2; 10 bases agree with TRBD1. The CDR3 totals 14 residues. The ends lost 7 bases at V and 5 bases at J; junction bases unmatched: 7. Germline loops: CDR1 LNHDA, CDR2 SQIVND (reference sequence).

V usage is TRBV6-6 and J usage is TRBJ1-3, with D possibly matching TRBD1 (6 bases). The V end was cut by 6 bases, the J end by 0 bases, with 15 bases between. Germline V gives CDR1 MNHNY, CDR2 SVGAGI (reference sequence). CDR3 length: 16 residues. CDR3 nucleotide sequence: TGTGCCAGCAGCTTCAGGGGATACCACTCTGGAAACACCATATATTTT. It codes for CASSFRGYHSGNTIYF.

This sequence joins TRBV27 and TRBJ1-6; TRBD1 agrees at 9 bases. The CDR3 extends over 18 amino acids. The trim removed 3 bases at V and 0 bases at J, leaving 6 bases unmatched. Germline lookup yields CDR1 MNHEY and CDR2 SMNVEV (reference sequence). CDR3 bases: TGTGCCAGCAGTTTCTCCGACAGGGGGAGCTCCTATAATTCACCCCTCCACTTT. Amino acids: CASSFSDRGSSYNSPLHF.

The chain joins TRBV9 to TRBJ2-5; tentative D call: TRBD1 (5 bases). CDR1 and CDR2 from the germline V gene are SGDLS and YYNGEE. Deletions cut 3 bases from V and 4 bases from J, with 13 bases between. This CDR3 is 14 amino acids long. The CDR3 DNA reads TGTGCCAGCAGCGCTCTAGTGGGGCGAGAGACCCAGTACTTC. Protein product: CASSALVGRETQYF.

This chain uses TRBV27 with TRBJ2-1; 9 nucleotides align to TRBD2. The length of the CDR3 is 14 residues. Germline trimming cut 2 bases from V and 8 bases from J; bases unmatched to any gene: 4. Germline CDR1 reads MNHEY; CDR2 reads SMNVEV (reference sequence). The CDR3 loop is CASSLAGGRYEQFF. The CDR3 coding sequence is TGTGCCAGCAGTTTAGCGGGGGGGCGTTATGAGCAGTTCTTC.

The chain uses TRBV5-4 and TRBJ1-1, with a tentative D call TRBD1 (5 bases). This CDR3 region has 16 residues. V lost 2 bases to trimming and J lost 4 bases, with 18 bases between them. Germline V CDR1 and CDR2: SGHNT, YYREEE (reference sequence). CDR3 amino acids: CASSFPSTRQTTEAFF. The DNA for the CDR3 is TGTGCCAGCAGCTTTCCCTCCACGAGACAGACCACTGAAGCTTTCTTT.

The chain carries TRBV7-2 and TRBJ1-1, with no clear D. The CDR3 consists of 13 residues. The V gene's germline CDR1 is SGHTA and CDR2 FQGNSA. With 3 bases removed from V and 4 bases from J, the gap between germline ends came to 9 bases. DNA of the CDR3: TGTGCCAGCAGCTTTTCTGAGGGCACTGAAGCTTTCTTT. This gives the protein CASSFSEGTEAFF.

The rearrangement links TRBV6-5 to TRBJ1-1; 7 bases align to TRBD1. This CDR3 has 11 amino acids. Germline-derived CDR1 and CDR2 are MNHEY and SVGAGI. The ends lost 6 bases at V and 8 bases at J; junction bases unmatched: 3. CDR3 in amino acids: CASRGRGEAFF. The CDR3 DNA sequence: TGTGCCAGCAGGGGCAGGGGGGAAGCTTTCTTT.

This chain joins TRBV5-4 and TRBJ2-6; D gene unclear. Trimming left V 5 bases short and J 0 bases short, with 9 bases between. Germline loops: CDR1 SGHNT, CDR2 YYREEE (reference sequence). This CDR3 contains 15 residues. DNA of the CDR3: TGTGCCAGCAGGGCATCACGCTCTGGGGCCAACGTCCTGACTTTC. The encoded protein is CASRASRSGANVLTF.

The V and J genes are TRBV9 and TRBJ2-7; tentative D call: TRBD2 (7 bases). Germline lookup yields CDR1 SGDLS and CDR2 YYNGEE. Trimming pared 0 bases from V and 3 bases from J, leaving 13 bases between. The CDR3 has 15 amino acids. CDR3 loop: CASSVATGGLYEQYF. For the CDR3, the DNA is TGTGCCAGCAGCGTAGCGACGGGGGGCCTCTACGAGCAGTACTTC.

This clone was observed many times. V and J are TRBV7-8 and TRBJ1-1; D is ambiguous. The germline V and J ends were trimmed by 1 base and 4 bases, with 7 bases remaining between them. CDR1 and CDR2 from the germline V gene are SGHVS and FQNEAQ. The CDR3 runs 13 residues. The CDR3 region is CASSLERSTEAFF. The CDR3 DNA sequence: TGTGCCAGCAGCTTAGAGAGGAGCACTGAAGCTTTCTTT.

The rearrangement links TRBV5-4 to TRBJ1-2, with TRBD1 matching 7 bases. Trimming cost V 4 bases and J 4 bases; bases outside gene matches: 7. The germline V gene encodes CDR1 SGHNT and CDR2 YYREEE (reference sequence). This CDR3 comprises 14 residues. For the CDR3, the DNA is TGTGCCAGCAGCGCTACCGACAGGGTCTATGGCTACACCTTC. It specifies CASSATDRVYGYTF.